These 29 T cell receptor beta chains came from one sample sequenced in a study of identical twins. TCRdb fed the 5' RACE reads into MiXCR, producing one record per CDR3 protein. The data show about 700,000 distinct CDR3 sequences, less than 7% seen once. The sequenced sample was naive T cells sorted from blood. The receptors were sampled from a man in his late teens or twenties in good health.

This clonotype was found many times. The CDR3 sequence: CASSLGASGTNQETQYF. For the CDR3, the DNA is TGTGCCAGCAGCTTGGGGGCTAGCGGGACGAACCAAGAGACCCAGTACTTC. The chain has TRBV5-5 and TRBJ2-5, with 9 positions matching TRBD2. The ends lost 0 bases at V and 0 bases at J; junction bases unmatched: 6. The CDR3 has 17 residues. The germline gives CDR1 SGHKS, CDR2 YYEKEE (reference sequence).

This clonotype was seen repeatedly, ten times or more. The chain links TRBV28 to TRBJ2-7; 10 positions agree with TRBD2. With V trimmed by 8 bases and J by 7 bases, 11 bases remained unmatched. Germline CDR1 MDHEN, CDR2 SYDVKM. The CDR3 spans 14 residues. The CDR3 DNA follows: TGTGCCAGCGCTTTCGGGACTAGCGTGGTTGAGCAGTACTTC. Residues: CASAFGTSVVEQYF.

This chain connects TRBV7-2 to TRBJ2-7; 9 bases match TRBD1. The CDR3 has 14 amino acids. The germline CDR1 and CDR2 sequences are SGHTA and FQGNSA. V gave up 6 bases and J gave up 5 bases; unmatched junction bases: 8. The CDR3 bases are TGTGCCAGCAGACGCGGGGACAGGGCCCACGAGCAGTACTTC. This sequence encodes CASRRGDRAHEQYF.

This chain uses TRBV5-1 with TRBJ2-1; D is unclear. Germline values: CDR1 SGHRS, CDR2 YFSETQ. The CDR3 runs to 15 residues. The V end was cut by 1 base, the J end by 2 bases, with 10 bases between. CDR3 residues: CASSLRTYAYNEQFF. The CDR3 coding sequence is TGCGCCAGCAGCTTGAGGACCTATGCCTACAATGAGCAGTTCTTC.

There are many counts of this clonotype. In DNA form, the CDR3 reads TGCAGCGTTGAGGGTGACGGACGCTACGAGCAGTACTTC. It encodes CSVEGDGRYEQYF. The V gene is TRBV29-1, the J gene TRBJ2-7; D gene ambiguous. The CDR3 length is 13 residues. V was trimmed by 3 bases and J by 3 bases, leaving 12 bases between them. CDR1 is SQVTM and CDR2 is ANQGSEA in the germline V gene.

A few counts support this clonotype. The rearrangement links TRBV19 to TRBJ2-3; TRBD1 might be the D (6 bases). Trimming took off 8 bases at V and 0 bases at J, with 15 bases between the two ends. The CDR3 contains 15 residues. Germline CDR1 is LNHDA and CDR2 is SQIVND (reference sequence). This chain's CDR3 is CASLDGQLSTDTQYF. CDR3 in DNA: TGTGCCAGTCTTGACGGACAGCTTAGCACAGATACGCAGTATTTT.

Ten or more counts support this clonotype. V usage is TRBV6-1 and J usage is TRBJ2-2; D is ambiguous. CDR3 length: 13 residues. Germline V lookup: CDR1 MNHNS, CDR2 SASEGT. Trimming removed 4 bases from V and 4 bases from J, with 7 bases in between. The CDR3 is CASSGWATGELFF. CDR3 bases: TGTGCCAGCAGTGGGTGGGCCACCGGGGAGCTGTTTTTT.

The J gene is TRBJ2-7, the V gene TRBV7-2; 8 bases match TRBD1. Per germline, CDR1 SGHTA and CDR2 FQGNSA. The CDR3 runs to 15 residues. J was trimmed by 6 bases and V by 1 base; bases with no gene match: 8. The CDR3 here is CASSLVGRGQSEQYF. The CDR3 nucleotides read TGTGCCAGCAGCTTAGTGGGCAGGGGGCAGAGCGAGCAGTACTTC.

A remark on this clonotype: A read error may be the cause here, since a much bigger clone is one base away. The chain carries TRBV7-2 and TRBJ2-2; TRBD1 aligns across 8 bases. Germline CDR1 is SGHTA and CDR2 is FQGNSA. There are 15 residues in the CDR3. V gave up 6 bases and J gave up 1 base; unmatched junction bases: 4. CDR3 coding DNA: TGTGCCAGCAGACCCGGGACAGGGAACACCGGGGAGCTGTTTTTT. Protein sequence: CASRPGTGNTGELFF.

This chain connects TRBV2 to TRBJ2-1, with a weak D call TRBD2 (5 bases). The CDR3 has 16 amino acids. Trimming removed 4 bases at V and 5 bases at J, with 18 bases between. The V gene's germline CDR1 is SNHLY and CDR2 FYNNEI. The CDR3 DNA sequence: TGTGCCAGCAGTGCCCTAGGGAGTTCGAACAACAATGAGCAGTTCTTC. It yields the protein CASSALGSSNNNEQFF.

This clonotype was seen only a few times. CDR3 in DNA: TGTGCCAGCTCACCCCTAGGGGTAGCGAGACAACAAGAGACCCAGTACTTC. This codes for CASSPLGVARQQETQYF. V and J are TRBV18 and TRBJ2-5, with D perhaps assigned TRBD1 or TRBD2 (5 bases each). CDR1 is KGHSH, CDR2 LQKENI, per germline. Trimming cost V 3 bases and J 2 bases, with 19 bases left between them. The CDR3 spans 17 residues.

The rearrangement links TRBV3-1 to TRBJ2-2, with no clear D. This CDR3 contains 15 residues. Between the trimmed V and J ends, which lost 0 bases and 5 bases, there was a span of 10 bases. The germline gives CDR1 LGHDT, CDR2 YNNKEL (reference sequence). The DNA for the CDR3 is TGTGCCAGCAGCCAAGATCCAGGAGAAACCGGGGAGCTGTTTTTT. Its protein product is CASSQDPGETGELFF.

In this sample, this clonotype turned up a few times. The V and J genes are TRBV10-3 and TRBJ2-2; tentatively, D is TRBD2 (5 bases). Trimming pared 8 bases from V and 5 bases from J, leaving 12 bases between. This CDR3 is built from 13 residues. Germline CDR1 reads ENHRY; CDR2 reads SYGVKD. The CDR3 spells CAIRGAATGELFF. In nucleotides, the CDR3 is TGTGCCATCCGTGGAGCGGCGACCGGGGAGCTGTTTTTT.

This clonotype was counted between two and nine times. The rearrangement joins TRBV7-9 to TRBJ1-1, with D maybe TRBD1 (6 bases). The CDR3 contains 13 residues. Per the germline V gene, CDR1 is SEHNR and CDR2 is FQNEAQ (reference sequence). Trimming cost V 5 bases and J 5 bases, with 12 bases left between them. CDR3 sequence (DNA): TGTGCCAGCAGCCGTACAGGGCGAACTGAAGCTTTCTTT. It yields the protein CASSRTGRTEAFF.

The gene calls are TRBV4-1 and TRBJ2-2; possible D gene TRBD1, 6 bases. CDR1 is MGHRA and CDR2 is YSYEKL in the germline V gene. Trimming took off 4 bases at V and 1 base at J, with 7 bases between the two ends. The CDR3 has 14 residues. The CDR3 bases are TGCGCCAGCAGCCGACAGGAGAACACCGGGGAGCTGTTTTTT. The encoded protein is CASSRQENTGELFF.

Many counts were recorded for this clonotype. V gene TRBV9 combines with J gene TRBJ2-7; 7 positions agree with TRBD2. Germline CDR1 SGDLS, CDR2 YYNGEE. The CDR3 loop spans 16 amino acids. V shed 0 bases, J shed 5 bases, and the junction held 11 bases outside the gene matches. The DNA of the CDR3 is TGTGCCAGCAGCGTAGCTAGGGAGGGGAGATACGACGAGCAGTACTTC. Translated: CASSVAREGRYDEQYF.

The chain is built from TRBV7-6 and TRBJ2-7; tentative D call: TRBD1 (7 bases). The CDR3 is 14 amino acids. V was shortened by 5 bases and J by 6 bases, with 17 bases between the two germline ends. Per the germline V gene, CDR1 is SGHVS and CDR2 is FNYEAQ. The DNA of the CDR3 is TGTGCCAGCAGCGCCTCCTCCCAGGGGGGCGAGCAGTACTTC. Its protein is CASSASSQGGEQYF.

In nucleotides, the CDR3 is TGTGCCAGCAGCGCGGGGTGGGGGCAGCCCCAGCATTTT. Its translation is CASSAGWGQPQHF. V and J are TRBV9 and TRBJ1-5, with D possibly matching TRBD1 (5 bases). The CDR3 is 13 residues long. V was cut by 3 bases and J by 7 bases, with 11 bases left in between. CDR1 and CDR2 (germline): SGDLS, YYNGEE.

This clonotype was recorded a few times. This rearrangement joins TRBV9 to TRBJ2-1; maybe TRBD2 (6 bases). This CDR3 has 16 amino acids. Trimming took off 6 bases at V and 9 bases at J, with 25 bases between the two ends. CDR1 and CDR2 (germline): SGDLS, YYNGEE. The DNA of the CDR3 is TGTGCCAGCACCGGTCGGATGGTAGCGGCTACGGGTGAGCAGTTCTTC. Its translation is CASTGRMVAATGEQFF.

This clonotype was found many times. The genes are TRBV5-6 and TRBJ1-1; D is ambiguous. Trimming cost V 0 bases and J 2 bases, with 11 bases left between them. CDR3 size: 15 residues. Germline CDR1 reads SGHDT; CDR2 reads YYEEEE. The CDR3 sequence: CASSLGPLGNTEAFF. CDR3 bases: TGTGCCAGCAGCTTGGGGCCGCTTGGAAACACTGAAGCTTTCTTT. The full variable domain, rest sourced from reference TRBV5-6 and TRBJ1-1, is DAGVTQSPTHLIKTRGQQVTLRCSPKSGHDTVSWYQQALGQGPQFIFQYYEEEERQRGNFPDRFSGHQFPNYSSELNVNALLLGDSALYLCASSLGPLGNTEAFFGQGTRLTVV.

V and J are TRBV4-1 and TRBJ1-3; 11 positions match TRBD1. With V trimmed by 0 bases and J by 3 bases, 4 bases remained unmatched. Germline CDR1 reads MGHRA; CDR2 reads YSYEKL. The CDR3 sequence is 17 residues long. CDR3 in DNA: TGCGCCAGCAGCCAAGATCCGGGACAGGGGGTTGGAAACACCATATATTTT. Its protein product is CASSQDPGQGVGNTIYF.

The sample holds many counts of this clonotype. The V call is TRBV12-3 or TRBV12-4, the J call TRBJ1-4, with unresolved D. Trimming left V 5 bases short and J 2 bases short, with 9 bases between. This CDR3 comprises 14 residues. The CDR3 loop is CASSNANTNEKLFF. The CDR3 nucleotides are TGTGCCAGCAGTAATGCCAACACTAATGAAAAACTGTTTTTT.

This clonotype was seen a handful of times. This rearrangement joins TRBV28 to TRBJ2-5, with D perhaps matching TRBD1 (6 bases). Germline loops: CDR1 MDHEN, CDR2 SYDVKM. This CDR3 contains 13 residues. The V end lost 10 bases, the J end lost 3 bases, and 15 bases lay between the germline ends. The CDR3 sequence: CATEVPGEETQYF. In DNA form, the CDR3 reads TGTGCCACCGAAGTCCCAGGGGAAGAGACCCAGTACTTC.

This chain links TRBV12-3 or TRBV12-4 with TRBJ2-3; 7 bases map to TRBD2. The CDR3 covers 15 residues. With 6 bases clipped from V and 1 base from J, the junction kept 7 bases outside the gene matches. DNA of the CDR3: TGTGCCAGCAGGAGCGGACTAGAGGGCACAGATACGCAGTATTTT. Translation: CASRSGLEGTDTQYF.

This clonotype appeared a few times. For the CDR3, the DNA is TGTGCCAGCTCACCATCCCAGGGCGAAGAAAAACTGTTTTTT. It translates to CASSPSQGEEKLFF. The chain has TRBV18 and TRBJ1-4; D is possibly TRBD1 (5 bases). Germline assignment: CDR1 KGHSH and CDR2 LQKENI. The CDR3 has 14 residues. Between the trimmed V and J ends, which lost 2 bases and 8 bases, there was a span of 12 bases.

This clonotype appeared many times. The chain joins TRBV6-5 to TRBJ1-5; TRBD1 agrees at 7 bases. The CDR3 has 15 amino acids. The V and J ends lost 4 bases and 5 bases, in that order; junction bases with no gene match: 8. The V gene's germline CDR1 is MNHEY and CDR2 SVGAGI. The CDR3 sequence is CASSLRRDSYQPQHF. DNA for the CDR3: TGTGCCAGCAGTTTGCGGAGGGACAGCTATCAGCCCCAGCATTTT.

This clonotype was picked up many times. The chain employs TRBV6-5 and TRBJ2-1, with unresolved D. Per germline, CDR1 MNHEY and CDR2 SVGAGI. V was clipped by 0 bases and J by 4 bases, with 4 bases between them. The CDR3 sequence is 13 residues long. CDR3 bases: TGTGCCAGCAGTTACTCGAAATACAATGAGCAGTTCTTC. Its translation: CASSYSKYNEQFF.

Only a few counts were recorded for this clonotype. The chain links TRBV29-1 to TRBJ1-5, with 7 nucleotides matching TRBD1. The CDR3 runs to 14 residues. V was pared by 6 bases and J by 0 bases, with 5 bases of the junction left unmatched. The V gene's germline CDR1 is SQVTM and CDR2 ANQGSEA. The CDR3, as DNA: TGCAGCGTAGAGACAGGGAATAGCAATCAGCCCCAGCATTTT. This translates into CSVETGNSNQPQHF.

There are a few counts of this clonotype. The chain combines TRBV2 with TRBJ2-3, with 8 positions matching TRBD1. This CDR3 has 15 residues. Germline CDR1 reads SNHLY; CDR2 reads FYNNEI. V shed 8 bases, J shed 2 bases, and the junction held 9 bases outside the gene matches. The CDR3 reads CASEQDRDFTDTQYF. The DNA of the CDR3 is TGTGCCAGCGAGCAGGACAGGGATTTCACAGATACGCAGTATTTT.